Ten or more counts support the clone carrying this T cell receptor (beta chain). What it recognizes is unknown. This sample is part of a study of CD8 T cells in ankylosing spondylitis. Whole-study results and caveats: There were earlier reports of some motif variants in reactive arthritis synovial fluid and blood. Within ankylosing spondylitis blood, a TCR beta motif made up of eight highly homologous variants appeared to be characteristic. Disease-associated clones were CD8+ and fairly uncommon in peripheral blood.

MiXCR, applied by TCRdb to the 5' RACE reads, yields one record per CDR3 protein. The profile shows 150,000 to 200,000 distinct CDR3 sequences, roughly 11% of them singletons. Deletions cut 0 bases from V and 4 bases from J, with 16 bases between. This CDR3 is 15 amino acids long. Germline CDR1 DFQATT, CDR2 SNEGSKA (reference sequence). The TCR sequence derives from a male donor with ankylosing spondylitis or in good health (not recorded which). The rearrangement uses TRBV20-1 and TRBJ2-7; D is unclear. The sequenced sample consisted of blood, either unsorted or a sorted T cell fraction (not recorded which). The CDR3 region has the DNA TGCAGTGCTAGAGATAGAAGGAGTAGTACGTACGAGCAGTACTTC. This translates into CSARDRRSSTYEQYF.